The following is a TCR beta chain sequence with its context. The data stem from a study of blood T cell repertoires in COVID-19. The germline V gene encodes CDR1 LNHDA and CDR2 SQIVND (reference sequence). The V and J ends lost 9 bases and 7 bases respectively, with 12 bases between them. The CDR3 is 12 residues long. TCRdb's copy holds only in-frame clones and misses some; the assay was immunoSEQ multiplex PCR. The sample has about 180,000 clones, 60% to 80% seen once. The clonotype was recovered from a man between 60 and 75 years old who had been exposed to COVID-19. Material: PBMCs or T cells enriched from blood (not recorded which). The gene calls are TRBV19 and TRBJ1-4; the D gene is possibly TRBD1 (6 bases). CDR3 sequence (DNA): TGTGCCAGCTTAACAGGGAGTGAAAAACTGTTTTTT. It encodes CASLTGSEKLFF.